In this sample, the clone carrying this TCR beta chain turned up a few times. This entry comes from a study of human T cells and chemical hapten exposure. Overall study context: Skin of the upper inner arm, approximately 2 cm by approximately 2 cm, received 2% DPC for sensitization. Chiefly female patients presented with alopecia areata, totalis or universalis.

MiXCR, run by TCRdb on the RACE reads, gives a single entry per CDR3 protein. The sample gives over 100,000 distinct CDR3 sequences, about a tenth of which show up once; approximately 3% is in the top ten. Indicated time point: patch test 2, 6 weeks after DPC sensitization. Noted treatment: therapeutic diphenylcyclopropenone sensitization with weekly scalp DPC. Unseparated into fractions, whole blood served as the source from which total RNA was extracted. The CDR3 has 15 amino acids. CDR1 and CDR2 from the germline V gene are LNHNV and YYDKDF (reference sequence). The ends were cut back, 0 bases at V and 4 bases at J, with 12 bases in the middle.

Sequences were derived from whole blood, sampled in connection with sensitization to the hapten diphenylcyclopropenone (DPC). The clonotype originates from a woman aged 40 to 55 with alopecia areata. Some clones in this sample may be carry-over from other donors' samples. The chain couples TRBV15 to TRBJ1-1, with D possibly being TRBD1 (5 bases). The CDR3 sequence: CATSRDQGSITEAFF. Here the CDR3 DNA reads TGTGCCACCAGCAGAGATCAGGGATCCATCACTGAAGCTTTCTTT.